Listed below are T cell receptor beta chains from one sample, sequenced in a study of CD8+CD57+ T cells in acquired aplastic anemia. TCRdb processed the reads anew with MiXCR; each CDR3 protein has one entry. The table shows fewer than 250,000 distinct CDR3 sequences, with more than 40% occurring only once. The material sequenced was sorted CD4+, CD8+, or CD8+CD57+ T cells (not recorded which) from PBMCs. Source of these receptors: a human donor with aplastic anemia. Both conserved end residues are part of each CDR3. D genes are given only for firm matches. Not every row has a clone size; where given, it reads once, few, many or a size class.

DNA,CDR3,J,V,D,size
TGTGCCGGGGAGTCGAGACAGGGCCCAGAGACCCAGTACTTC,CAGESRQGPETQYF,TRBJ2-5,TRBV6-1,TRBD1,few
TGTGCCAGCAGCTTAGAACCTGGGAGCAATCAGCCCCAGCATTTT,CASSLEPGSNQPQHF,TRBJ1-5,TRBV7-2,NA,few
TGTGCCAGCAGCTTATCCGGGACAGGGGAAATGTACACCTTC,CASSLSGTGEMYTF,TRBJ1-2,TRBV7-9,TRBD1,NA
TGTGCCTGGAGCCCGCGGCCCCTAACCTACAATGAGCAGTTCTTC,CAWSPRPLTYNEQFF,TRBJ2-1,TRBV30,NA,NA
TGTGCCAGCATTCGGGCTAGCGGGAGTGAGACCCAGTACTTC,CASIRASGSETQYF,TRBJ2-5,TRBV2,TRBD2,NA
TGTGCCACCAGTGAACGTGAGCGGTCGCAAGAGACCCAGTACTTC,CATSERERSQETQYF,TRBJ2-5,TRBV24-1,NA,many
TGTGCCAGCAGCGTAGAAGGGGGCGACTACGAGCAGTACTTC,CASSVEGGDYEQYF,TRBJ2-7,TRBV9,TRBD1,many
TGTGCTAGTGGCCGGGGATGGGGTGGGGGGCGCCTCGAGCAGTACTTC,CASGRGWGGGRLEQYF,TRBJ2-7,TRBV12-5,NA,NA
TGTGCCATAAAGGGTCAGGGGGCTGAGCAGTTCTTC,CAIKGQGAEQFF,TRBJ2-1,TRBV10-3,TRBD1,NA
TGTGCCAGCAGCGTAGTACCCGGGACAGGGGTTGACAATGAGCAGTTCTTC,CASSVVPGTGVDNEQFF,TRBJ2-1,TRBV5-6,TRBD1,many
TGCAGCGTTGTGAGGGGGCGTCATGGCTACACCTTC,CSVVRGRHGYTF,TRBJ1-2,TRBV29-1,TRBD1,few
TGTGCCAGCAGCTTGGAGCGGGAAAGAGCGGGGGGCATGGAGACCCAGTACTTC,CASSLERERAGGMETQYF,TRBJ2-5,TRBV5-6,TRBD2,many
TGTGCCAGCAGTTTCCAGGGCGCAGATACGCAGTATTTT,CASSFQGADTQYF,TRBJ2-3,TRBV12-3/TRBV12-4,NA,NA
TGTGCCAGCAGTGGGGGACAGGGAAGCACAGATACGCAGTATTTT,CASSGGQGSTDTQYF,TRBJ2-3,TRBV6-4,TRBD1,many
TGTGCCAGCAGCCAAGATATGAGGGCTCAAGCTTTCTTT,CASSQDMRAQAFF,TRBJ1-1,TRBV14,NA,NA
TGTGCCAGTAGTGGGGGACAGAGCTCTGGAAACACCATATATTTT,CASSGGQSSGNTIYF,TRBJ1-3,TRBV19,TRBD1,NA
TGTGCCAGCAGTGGGGGTTTGGCTGAAGCTTTCTTT,CASSGGLAEAFF,TRBJ1-1,TRBV9,NA,NA
TGCAGTGCCACATCTTCCAAAGCCAACACCGGGGAGCTGTTTTTT,CSATSSKANTGELFF,TRBJ2-2,TRBV20-1,NA,many
TGCGCCAGCAGCCAAGATGGGGGATCTCCCCATGAGCAGTTCTTC,CASSQDGGSPHEQFF,TRBJ2-1,TRBV4-1,NA,many
TGTGCCAGCAGTGATGTAGGGGGAGGCACCGAAGCTTTCTTT,CASSDVGGGTEAFF,TRBJ1-1,TRBV25-1,NA,once
TGCAGTGCTAGACCAACAGGGGGATCATTTGGCTACACCTTC,CSARPTGGSFGYTF,TRBJ1-2,TRBV20-1,TRBD1,NA
TGTGCCAGCAGCGTAAGCCAAGAGACCCAGTACTTC,CASSVSQETQYF,TRBJ2-5,TRBV7-6,NA,NA
TGTGCCAGCAGCTTATCCGGGACCGGGCCGCAGGAGCAGTACTTC,CASSLSGTGPQEQYF,TRBJ2-7,TRBV7-6,NA,many
TGCAGCGTTGTTGGCAGGGATGGCTACACCTTC,CSVVGRDGYTF,TRBJ1-2,TRBV29-1,NA,once
TGTGCCAGCAGCTTAGCGCTAGGGTCTCGATATGGCTACACCTTC,CASSLALGSRYGYTF,TRBJ1-2,TRBV7-6,NA,NA
TGTGCCAGCACTCCACGGGGACTATTGAACACTGAAGCTTTCTTT,CASTPRGLLNTEAFF,TRBJ1-1,TRBV2,NA,once
TGTGCCACCAGTTCCCGCGGGACAGGCTACAATGAGCAGTTCTTC,CATSSRGTGYNEQFF,TRBJ2-1,TRBV24-1,TRBD1,NA
TGTGCCAGCAGCGTGCGGGGCAACACTGAAGCTTCCTTT,CASSVRGNTEASF,TRBJ1-1,TRBV7-9,NA,NA
TGTGCCAGCAGCGCTGGGACAGGGGGCGCTGAGGACTATGGCTACACCTTC,CASSAGTGGAEDYGYTF,TRBJ1-2,TRBV9,TRBD1,once